This T cell receptor (beta chain) is from a study of T-cell reconstitution after alpha-beta-depleted transplantation in children. Study-level points and caveats: Surviving recipient T cells and thymic progenitors underlay high day-60 TCRbeta diversity in some patients. Expanded clones from the graft, numbering several hundred, reportedly supplied alpha-beta T cells about two months after transplant. By one year post-transplant, T-cell counts and diversity largely arose from T cells that were newly produced.

In this sample, this clonotype turned up a few times. Its specificity is unknown. Germline CDR1 is DFQATT and CDR2 is SNEGSKA (reference sequence). Trimming pared 6 bases from V and 0 bases from J, leaving 26 bases between. This CDR3 is built from 18 residues. A TCRbeta library incorporating unique molecular identifiers was prepared. TCRdb called the PCR reads again in MiXCR, with one record for every CDR3 protein. Seen here are some 120,000 distinct CDR3 sequences, about 9.3% observed once, and the top ten hold around 35%. This receptor was identified in a boy aged 2 to 9 with acute lymphoblastic leukemia, due to receive a stem cell transplant. The rearrangement joins TRBV20-1 to TRBJ1-1; tentative D call: TRBD1 (5 bases). The sequencing here drew on PBMCs, taken before TCRalphabeta/CD19-depleted stem cell transplant. CDR3 residues: CSARLGGSTLLMNTEAFF. DNA for the CDR3: TGCAGTGCCCGACTCGGGGGGTCCACTTTACTCATGAACACTGAAGCTTTCTTT.